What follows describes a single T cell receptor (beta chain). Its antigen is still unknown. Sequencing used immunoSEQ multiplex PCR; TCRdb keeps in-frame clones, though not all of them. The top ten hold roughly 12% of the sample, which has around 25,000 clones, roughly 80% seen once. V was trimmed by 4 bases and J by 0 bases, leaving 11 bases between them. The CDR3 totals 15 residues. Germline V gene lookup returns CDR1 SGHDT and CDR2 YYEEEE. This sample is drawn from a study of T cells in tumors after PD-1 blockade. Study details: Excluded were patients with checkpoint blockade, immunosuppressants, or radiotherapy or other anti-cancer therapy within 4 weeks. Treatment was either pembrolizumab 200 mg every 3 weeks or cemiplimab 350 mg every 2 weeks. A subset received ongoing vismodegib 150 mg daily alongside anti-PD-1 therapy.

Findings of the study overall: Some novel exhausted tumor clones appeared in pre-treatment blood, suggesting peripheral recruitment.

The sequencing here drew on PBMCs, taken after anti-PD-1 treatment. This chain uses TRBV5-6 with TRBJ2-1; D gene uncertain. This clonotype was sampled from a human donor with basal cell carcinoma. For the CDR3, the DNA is TGTGCCAGCAGCGGCAGCGCCAGCTCCTACAATGAGCAGTTCTTC. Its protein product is CASSGSASSYNEQFF.